This is a list of T cell receptor beta chains from one sample in a study of blood T cells in healthy people across ages. TCRdb reprocessed the 5' RACE reads via MiXCR and lists one record per CDR3 protein. Altogether roughly 790,000 distinct CDR3 sequences are present, about 40% being singletons, with the ten largest covering 20%. Sequenced material: blood. These TCRs come from a woman aged 55-75 years in good health. Both conserved end residues are part of each CDR3. D genes are given only for firm matches. Clone size, where shown, is once, few, many, or a class for clones that have expanded.

size: NA
J: TRBJ1-1
V: TRBV7-9
D: NA
DNA: TGTGCCAGCAGCCCATGGACAGCCAACACTGAAGCTTTCTTT
CDR3: CASSPWTANTEAFF

size: NA
J: TRBJ1-2
V: TRBV12-3/TRBV12-4
D: TRBD1
DNA: TGTGCCAGCAGTTTGGGGACAGCTCCCTTCTATGGCTACACCTTC
CDR3: CASSLGTAPFYGYTF

size: few
J: TRBJ1-6
V: TRBV12-3/TRBV12-4
D: NA
DNA: TGTGCCAGCAACAGTTTTACCCGAAGGAGAGGGAACAGATCACCCCTCCACTTT
CDR3: CASNSFTRRRGNRSPLHF

size: NA
J: TRBJ2-4
V: TRBV28
D: NA
DNA: TGTGCCAGCAGTACCCCGGCGGGGTTGAACATTCAGTACTTC
CDR3: CASSTPAGLNIQYF

size: NA
J: TRBJ1-4
V: TRBV7-9
D: TRBD1
DNA: TGTGCCAGCAGCAGGGGACAGGATAATGAAAAACTGTTTTTT
CDR3: CASSRGQDNEKLFF

size: NA
J: TRBJ2-3
V: TRBV6-5
D: NA
DNA: TGTGCCAGCAGTTATCAAGAACCCAGCACAGATACGCAGTATTTT
CDR3: CASSYQEPSTDTQYF

size: many
J: TRBJ2-1
V: TRBV20-1
D: NA
DNA: TGCAGTGCTGGCCGGGGGAATGAGCAGTTCTTC
CDR3: CSAGRGNEQFF

size: NA
J: TRBJ2-7
V: TRBV5-1
D: TRBD2
DNA: TGCGCCAGCAGGCTAGCGGGTGGCAGCTCCTACGAGCAGTACTTC
CDR3: CASRLAGGSSYEQYF

size: NA
J: TRBJ2-5
V: TRBV3-1
D: NA
DNA: TGTGCCAGCAGTGATGAGGGAAAAGAGACCCAGTACTTC
CDR3: CASSDEGKETQYF

size: NA
J: TRBJ2-5
V: TRBV7-3
D: NA
DNA: TGTGCCAGCAGCTTAACTACAGGACCGGAAGAGACCCAGTACTTC
CDR3: CASSLTTGPEETQYF

size: NA
J: TRBJ2-1
V: TRBV10-2
D: TRBD2
DNA: TGCGCCAGCAGACACGGGGGGGCCTACAATGAGCAGTTCTTC
CDR3: CASRHGGAYNEQFF

size: NA
J: TRBJ2-7
V: TRBV20-1
D: NA
DNA: TGCAGTGCTAGAGATATTAGCAATGAGCAGTACTTC
CDR3: CSARDISNEQYF

size: NA
J: TRBJ2-1
V: TRBV3-1
D: TRBD1
DNA: TGTGCCAGCAGCCGACACCGGGACAGGGGGAAGAATGAGCAGTTCTTC
CDR3: CASSRHRDRGKNEQFF

size: NA
J: TRBJ1-2
V: TRBV3-1
D: NA
DNA: TGTGCCAGCAGCCAAGATTTGGCCTCCGGGGGTGTGGTGGGCTACACCTTC
CDR3: CASSQDLASGGVVGYTF

size: many
J: TRBJ2-3
V: TRBV5-1
D: NA
DNA: TGCGCCAGCAGCTTGGAGTTTAAGTGGGCAGATACGCAGTATTTT
CDR3: CASSLEFKWADTQYF

size: NA
J: TRBJ2-7
V: TRBV11-2
D: NA
DNA: TGTGCCAGCAGCTTAGAACCGGAAGGTGGGGAGCAGTACTTC
CDR3: CASSLEPEGGEQYF

size: few
J: TRBJ1-5
V: TRBV7-2
D: NA
DNA: TGTGCCAGCAGCCGCTTCGGGGGCCATAGCAATCAGCCCCAGCATTTT
CDR3: CASSRFGGHSNQPQHF

size: few
J: TRBJ2-1
V: TRBV3-1
D: NA
DNA: TGTGCCAGCAGCCAAGATCGGACCGATGAGCAGTTCTTC
CDR3: CASSQDRTDEQFF

size: NA
J: TRBJ2-7
V: TRBV2
D: TRBD2
DNA: TGTGCCAGCAGCCTAATCCCGGGACTAGCGGGAGGGCCCAATGAGCAGTACTTC
CDR3: CASSLIPGLAGGPNEQYF

size: NA
J: TRBJ2-5
V: TRBV29-1
D: TRBD1
DNA: TGCAGCGTTGGTGCCGGGACAGGAGGTCAGTACTTC
CDR3: CSVGAGTGGQYF

size: NA
J: TRBJ2-7
V: TRBV27
D: NA
DNA: TGTGCCAGCAGTTACGCCGGTTGGAGGGGAGACTACGAGCAGTACTTC
CDR3: CASSYAGWRGDYEQYF

size: NA
J: TRBJ2-5
V: TRBV5-1
D: NA
DNA: TGCGCCAGCAGCTTGGGCAGGGTCCAAGAGACCCAGTACTTC
CDR3: CASSLGRVQETQYF

size: NA
J: TRBJ1-5
V: TRBV20-1
D: TRBD1
DNA: TGCAGTGTTGGGACAGGCTTCACAGGGGGCAATCAGCCCCAGCATTTT
CDR3: CSVGTGFTGGNQPQHF

size: many
J: TRBJ2-7
V: TRBV27
D: NA
DNA: TGTGCCAGCCGGTCAGGGCCGGACTCCTACGAGCAGTACTTC
CDR3: CASRSGPDSYEQYF

size: NA
J: TRBJ2-3
V: TRBV4-2
D: TRBD2
DNA: TGTGCCAGCAGCCAAGCCCAAGCGGGGGCCCGCACAGATACGCAGTATTTT
CDR3: CASSQAQAGARTDTQYF

size: NA
J: TRBJ2-1
V: TRBV20-1
D: NA
DNA: TGCAGTGCTATAGCGACTAGTCAGTACAATGAGCAGTTCTTC
CDR3: CSAIATSQYNEQFF

size: NA
J: TRBJ2-7
V: TRBV2
D: NA
DNA: TGTGCCAGCTATAGCGACTCCTACGAGCAGTACTTC
CDR3: CASYSDSYEQYF

size: few
J: TRBJ2-5
V: TRBV6-2/TRBV6-3
D: NA
DNA: TGTGCCAGCAGTTCCACGACCCGACCGGAAGAGACCCAGTACTTC
CDR3: CASSSTTRPEETQYF

size: NA
J: TRBJ2-1
V: TRBV20-1
D: NA
DNA: TGCAGAGTTTCGCGCGGCAGCTCCTACAATGAGCAGTTCTTC
CDR3: CRVSRGSSYNEQFF

size: few
J: TRBJ2-1
V: TRBV7-9
D: NA
DNA: TGTGCCAGCAGCTTAGGGGCCGGACGCAGCCAGCAGTTCTTC
CDR3: CASSLGAGRSQQFF

size: few
J: TRBJ2-3
V: TRBV9
D: TRBD1
DNA: TGTGCCAGCAGCGTAGAGACCAGGGGGGATACGCAGTATTTT
CDR3: CASSVETRGDTQYF

size: NA
J: TRBJ2-3
V: TRBV7-2
D: TRBD2
DNA: TGTGCCAGCAGCCCAGGAGCGGGAGGCCCGCACACAGATACGCAGTATTTT
CDR3: CASSPGAGGPHTDTQYF

size: NA
J: TRBJ2-7
V: TRBV29-1
D: NA
DNA: TGCAGCGTTGAATGGCACTCCCGAGGGGGTGAGCAGTACTTC
CDR3: CSVEWHSRGGEQYF

size: NA
J: TRBJ2-1
V: TRBV6-8
D: NA
DNA: TGTGCCAGCATTCCACAGGGTATGCGGTGTCTCAATGAGCAGTTCTTC
CDR3: CASIPQGMRCLNEQFF

size: NA
J: TRBJ2-5
V: TRBV28
D: NA
DNA: TGTGCCAGCAGTCCACCCACAGGACTCCAAGAGACCCAGTACTTC
CDR3: CASSPPTGLQETQYF

size: NA
J: TRBJ1-1
V: TRBV7-2
D: NA
DNA: TGTGCCAGCAGCCGTGACACGGGTGAGGCTTTCTTT
CDR3: CASSRDTGEAFF

size: many
J: TRBJ2-3
V: TRBV13
D: NA
DNA: TGTGCCAGCAGCTTAACACAGGCCGGAGATACGCAGTATTTT
CDR3: CASSLTQAGDTQYF

size: NA
J: TRBJ2-1
V: TRBV5-4
D: NA
DNA: TGTGCCAGCAGCACCGACGGCGGCGGCCTAGCAAGGGAGCAGTTCTTC
CDR3: CASSTDGGGLAREQFF

size: NA
J: TRBJ1-5
V: TRBV29-1
D: NA
DNA: TGCAGCGTTGCTGGCCAGGGAGATCAGCCCCAGCATTTT
CDR3: CSVAGQGDQPQHF

size: NA
J: TRBJ1-2
V: TRBV29-1
D: NA
DNA: TGCAGCGTTGACAGGCAACCCTATGGCTACACCTTC
CDR3: CSVDRQPYGYTF

size: few
J: TRBJ2-7
V: TRBV28
D: NA
DNA: TGTGCCAGCACCAACAGGGAGGTCGCGACCTACGAGCAGTACTTC
CDR3: CASTNREVATYEQYF

size: NA
J: TRBJ2-7
V: TRBV15
D: TRBD2
DNA: TGTGCCACCAGCAGAGATCCTCTAGCGGGGGGGCAGAGCGAGCAGTACTTC
CDR3: CATSRDPLAGGQSEQYF